One and the same sample provided the 32 T cell receptor beta chains below, sequenced in a study of blood T cell repertoires in COVID-19. Sequencing was performed with immunoSEQ multiplex PCR; in TCRdb, only in-frame clones are kept and a portion is missing. The table shows approximately 250,000 clones, with 75% to 90% occurring only once. The sample was PBMCs or T cells enriched from blood (not recorded which). The receptors originated from a woman aged 25 to 39 with acute COVID-19.

The chain joins TRBV4-3 to TRBJ1-5; D not resolved. This CDR3 spans 15 amino acids. The germline V gene has CDR1 LGHNA and CDR2 YSLEER. Trimming removed 4 bases from V and 4 bases from J, with 14 bases in between. CDR3 amino acids: CASSPSGFGNQPQHF. Written as DNA, the CDR3 is TGCGCCAGCAGCCCCTCGGGGTTTGGGAATCAGCCCCAGCATTTT.

The chain has TRBV4-2 and TRBJ1-3; a possible D gene is TRBD1 (5 bases). Trimming stripped 0 bases from V and 0 bases from J, with 9 bases between. This CDR3 comprises 16 residues. Germline CDR1 LGHNA, CDR2 YNFKEQ. The CDR3 coding sequence is TGTGCCAGCAGCCAAGAGCAGGGCAGCTCTGGAAACACCATATATTTT. As protein: CASSQEQGSSGNTIYF.

This chain links TRBV2 with TRBJ1-3, with D possibly being TRBD1 (5 bases). The ends were cut back, 7 bases at V and 0 bases at J, with 13 bases in the middle. The CDR3 sequence is 15 residues long. Germline assignment: CDR1 SNHLY and CDR2 FYNNEI. The CDR3 DNA follows: TGTGCCAGCATAATGACAGACCACTCTGGAAACACCATATATTTT. Translating it yields CASIMTDHSGNTIYF.

This chain connects TRBV27 to TRBJ2-2; 15 bases line up with TRBD2. This CDR3 is 20 amino acids long. Trimming at V came to 5 bases and at J to 4 bases, leaving 14 bases not matched to a gene. Germline lookup yields CDR1 MNHEY and CDR2 SMNVEV (reference sequence). The CDR3 loop is CASSAGLAGGLSRFTGELFF. DNA for the CDR3: TGTGCCAGCAGTGCCGGACTAGCGGGAGGGTTATCGAGATTCACCGGGGAGCTGTTTTTT.

In this sample, this clone turned up a few times. The V gene is TRBV5-4, the J gene TRBJ1-6, with D unresolved. Germline V gene sequence: CDR1 SGHNT, CDR2 YYREEE (reference sequence). The CDR3 length is 15 residues. The V and J ends lost 3 bases and 7 bases respectively, with 14 bases between them. CDR3 amino acids: CASSSPPGGNSPLHF. The CDR3 DNA sequence: TGTGCCAGCAGCTCGCCCCCGGGTGGCAATTCACCCCTCCACTTT. The full variable domain, its missing parts supplied by reference TRBV5-4 and TRBJ1-6, is ETGVTQSPTHLIKTRGQQVTLRCSSQSGHNTVSWYQQALGQGPQFIFQYYREEENGRGNFPPRFSGLQFPNYSSELNVNALELDDSALYLCASSSPPGGNSPLHFGNGTRLTVT.

CDR3 nucleotide sequence: TGTGCCAGCACCAATACTCCCGGGAATTCCGCCGGGGAGCTGTTTTTT. This gives the protein CASTNTPGNSAGELFF. J is TRBJ2-2 and V is TRBV28; D possibly corresponds to TRBD2 (5 bases). The CDR3 extends over 16 amino acids. Trimming took 7 bases from V and 6 from J, leaving 21 bases between them. Germline-derived CDR1 and CDR2 are MDHEN and SYDVKM.

This clone came up many times. The chain uses TRBV6-2 or TRBV6-3 and TRBJ2-1; D might be TRBD2 (6 bases). V was pared by 2 bases and J by 13 bases, with 12 bases between. The CDR3 length is 12 residues. The germline V gene encodes CDR1 MNHEY and CDR2 SVGEGT. This chain's CDR3 is CASSYGREYQFF. Here the CDR3 DNA reads TGTGCCAGCAGTTACGGACGGGAGTATCAGTTCTTC.

The CDR3: CASSRQGAGEQYF. The CDR3 coding sequence is TGTGCCAGCTCACGTCAGGGGGCGGGCGAGCAGTACTTC. This rearrangement joins TRBV18 to TRBJ2-7; 8 nucleotides match TRBD1. CDR1 is KGHSH, CDR2 LQKENI, per germline. The CDR3 extends over 13 amino acids. J was trimmed by 6 bases and V by 4 bases; bases with no gene match: 5.

This chain uses TRBV2 with TRBJ1-2; D is undetermined. Germline CDR1 SNHLY, CDR2 FYNNEI. This CDR3 has 13 residues. The ends were cut back, 3 bases at V and 7 bases at J, with 12 bases in the middle. The CDR3 coding sequence is TGTGCCAGCAGTGACAGGATGGCGTCTGGCTACACCTTC. It specifies CASSDRMASGYTF. The entire variable domain, with the rest obtained from reference TRBV2 and TRBJ1-2, is as follows: EPEVTQTPSHQVTQMGQEVILRCVPISNHLYFYWYRQILGQKVEFLVSFYNNEISEKSEIFDDQFSVERPDGSNFTLKIRSTKLEDSAMYFCASSDRMASGYTFGSGTRLTVV.

The chain's CDR3 is CASSLRETETDTQYF. CDR3 sequence (DNA): TGTGCCAGCAGCTTACGGGAGACAGAAACAGATACGCAGTATTTT. The chain couples TRBV7-9 to TRBJ2-3; a possible D gene is TRBD2 (6 bases). The CDR3 contains 15 residues. CDR1 SEHNR and CDR2 FQNEAQ come from the germline V gene (reference sequence). The V and J ends lost 2 bases and 3 bases respectively, with 12 bases between them. Full variable domain (outside the CDR3, taken from reference TRBV7-9 and TRBJ2-3): DTGVSQNPRHKITKRGQNVTFRCDPISEHNRLYWYRQTLGQGPEFLTYFQNEAQLEKSRLLSDRFSAERPKGSFSTLEIQRTEQGDSAMYLCASSLRETETDTQYFGPGTRLTVL.

This rearrangement joins TRBV28 to TRBJ2-3, with D possibly being TRBD2 (5 bases). The germline gives CDR1 MDHEN, CDR2 SYDVKM. The CDR3 extends over 14 amino acids. V lost 3 bases and J 0 bases, leaving 7 bases between the germline ends. As DNA, the CDR3 is TGTGCCAGCAGTTTGGGAGCTAGCACAGATACGCAGTATTTT. Translation gives CASSLGASTDTQYF.

The J gene is TRBJ1-5, the V gene TRBV27; maybe TRBD1 (6 bases). The length of the CDR3 is 16 residues. The V gene's germline CDR1 is MNHEY and CDR2 SMNVEV (reference sequence). With 3 bases removed from V and 6 bases from J, the gap between germline ends came to 18 bases. The DNA of the CDR3 is TGTGCCAGCAGTTTTTCGTCAGGGGATATGATTCAGCCCCAGCATTTT. Its protein is CASSFSSGDMIQPQHF.

The rearrangement joins TRBV7-9 to TRBJ1-4; TRBD1 agrees at 8 bases. V gave up 5 bases and J gave up 0 bases; unmatched junction bases: 2. Per germline, CDR1 SEHNR and CDR2 FQNEAQ (reference sequence). The CDR3 contains 15 residues. This chain's CDR3 is CASSTGQATNEKLFF. CDR3 in DNA: TGTGCCAGCAGCACGGGACAGGCAACTAATGAAAAACTGTTTTTT.

Only one count was recorded for this clone. V and J are TRBV18 and TRBJ2-3; 12 nucleotides line up with TRBD2. The germline V gene encodes CDR1 KGHSH and CDR2 LQKENI. The trim removed 4 bases at V and 5 bases at J, leaving 4 bases unmatched. The CDR3 spans 15 residues. CDR3 amino acids: CASSLGLAGIDTQYF. CDR3 nucleotide sequence: TGTGCCAGCTCACTTGGACTAGCGGGAATAGATACGCAGTATTTT.

To note about this clone: One end of the junction varies from germline; a read error may be responsible. The chain is built from TRBV7-7 and TRBJ2-6; D possibly corresponds to TRBD1 (6 bases). Per germline, CDR1 SSHAT and CDR2 FNYEAQ (reference sequence). The CDR3 has 18 residues. The DNA for the CDR3 is TGTGCTAGCAGCTTAGAAGACAGGAGGCTCTCTGGGGCCAACGTCCTGACTTTC. Protein: CASSLEDRRLSGANVLTF.

The V and J genes are TRBV27 and TRBJ2-5, with D perhaps TRBD2 (6 bases). Per germline, CDR1 MNHEY and CDR2 SMNVEV (reference sequence). The V end lost 5 bases, the J end lost 5 bases, and 24 bases lay between the germline ends. The CDR3 loop spans 17 amino acids. The chain's CDR3 is CASSKIPRMDGGETQYF. The CDR3, as DNA: TGTGCCAGCAGTAAAATTCCGAGGATGGATGGAGGGGAGACCCAGTACTTC.

The chain uses TRBV28 and TRBJ2-1; a possible D gene is TRBD2 (6 bases). Germline values: CDR1 MDHEN, CDR2 SYDVKM. The CDR3 is 16 amino acids. V lost 4 bases, J lost 7 bases, and 20 bases lay in between. This CDR3 reads CASSSKDYPTMNEQFF. As DNA, the CDR3 is TGTGCCAGCAGTTCTAAGGACTACCCGACGATGAATGAGCAGTTCTTC.

The chain uses TRBV13 and TRBJ2-7, with D possibly being TRBD2 (6 bases). This CDR3 comprises 13 residues. Germline-derived CDR1 and CDR2 are PRHDT and FYEKMQ (reference sequence). V gave up 5 bases and J gave up 3 bases, with 11 bases separating them. CDR3: CASSDPGSYEQYF. CDR3 in DNA: TGTGCCAGCAGCGATCCCGGGAGCTACGAGCAGTACTTC.

This sequence joins TRBV4-3 and TRBJ2-7; 9 bases align to TRBD2. The V segment lost 0 bases and the J segment 3 bases; nucleotides outside the gene matches: 3. Germline values: CDR1 LGHNA, CDR2 YSLEER. This CDR3 is 15 amino acids long. The CDR3 sequence is CASSQDAGGVYEQYF. The CDR3 region has the DNA TGCGCCAGCAGCCAAGATGCGGGAGGGGTCTACGAGCAGTACTTC.

The chain joins TRBV19 to TRBJ1-5; 7 nucleotides agree with TRBD1. This CDR3 has 17 residues. V trimming: 8 bases; J trimming: 3 bases; junction bases outside the gene matches: 16. From germline, CDR1 is LNHDA and CDR2 SQIVND (reference sequence). The CDR3 coding sequence is TGTGCCAGTTCGATTACCGGGACAGAAGCCTTCAATCAGCCCCAGCATTTT. Its protein product is CASSITGTEAFNQPQHF.

CDR3 amino acids: CASSEVGAVTNEKLFF. The CDR3, as DNA: TGTGCCAGCAGTGAAGTGGGGGCCGTAACTAATGAAAAACTGTTTTTT. V is TRBV6-1 and J is TRBJ1-4, with D possibly matching TRBD1 (6 bases). The CDR3 is made up of 16 amino acids. Looked up from germline, CDR1 is MNHNS and CDR2 is SASEGT. V dropped 1 base and J dropped 1 base, with 10 bases sitting between them.

This chain uses TRBV6-5 with TRBJ2-3, with D unclear. CDR1 is MNHEY and CDR2 is SVGAGI in the germline V gene. This CDR3 contains 14 residues. V lost 6 bases and J lost 4, with 14 bases in between. The CDR3 loop reads CASRIDTYADTQYF. The CDR3 nucleotides read TGTGCCAGCAGGATTGACACCTACGCAGATACGCAGTATTTT.

The table lists this clone with a count of one. In nucleotides, the CDR3 is TGCAGTGCTTGGCGCGGAAACATTCAGTACTTC. It encodes CSAWRGNIQYF. V and J are TRBV20-1 and TRBJ2-4; no clear D. CDR1 and CDR2 from the germline V gene are DFQATT and SNEGSKA (reference sequence). V shed 5 bases and J shed 6 bases, with 8 bases lying between them. This CDR3 comprises 11 residues.

This clone was seen once. The J gene is TRBJ2-7, the V gene TRBV10-3; TRBD1 is a possible D gene (6 bases). CDR1 and CDR2 (germline): ENHRY, SYGVKD. CDR3 length equals 13 residues. Trimming removed 4 bases at V and 2 bases at J, with 9 bases between. Here the CDR3 reads CAISGTEPYEQYF. CDR3 sequence (DNA): TGTGCCATCAGTGGGACAGAACCCTACGAGCAGTACTTC.

This sequence joins TRBV20-1 and TRBJ1-5, with D tentatively TRBD1 (6 bases). The CDR3 is made up of 12 amino acids. The germline V and J ends were trimmed by 3 bases and 11 bases, with 14 bases remaining between them. Germline values: CDR1 DFQATT, CDR2 SNEGSKA (reference sequence). CDR3 region: CSASSGEGAQHF. The CDR3, as DNA: TGCAGTGCTAGTTCAGGGGAGGGGGCCCAGCATTTT.

V gene TRBV24-1 combines with J gene TRBJ2-5; D unclear. The CDR3 covers 12 residues. Germline CDR1 KGHDR, CDR2 SFDVKD. Trimming stripped 6 bases from V and 5 bases from J, with 9 bases between. The CDR3 loop is CATSRSGETQYF. The CDR3 coding sequence is TGTGCCACCAGTCGGTCCGGGGAGACCCAGTACTTC.

Written as DNA, the CDR3 is TGCGCCAGCAGCTTGGGGACAATGGAGACCCAGTACTTC. This codes for CASSLGTMETQYF. This rearrangement joins TRBV5-1 to TRBJ2-5; tentative D call: TRBD1 (5 bases). Germline V CDR1 and CDR2: SGHRS, YFSETQ. This CDR3 comprises 13 residues. Trimming shortened V by 0 bases and J by 5 bases, and 8 bases separated the two germline ends. The variable domain in full, with the rest retrieved from reference TRBV5-1 and TRBJ2-5, is KAGVTQTPRYLIKTRGQQVTLSCSPISGHRSVSWYQQTPGQGLQFLFEYFSETQRNKGNFPGRFSGRQFSNSRSEMNVSTLELGDSALYLCASSLGTMETQYFGPGTRLLVL.

This chain links TRBV6-5 with TRBJ2-1, with 7 positions matching TRBD2. Germline CDR1 is MNHEY and CDR2 is SVGAGI. V was clipped by 6 bases and J by 0 bases; unmatched bases: 2. The CDR3 length is 14 residues. The chain's CDR3 is CASRVAGSYNEQFF. The CDR3 nucleotides read TGTGCCAGCAGGGTAGCGGGCTCCTACAATGAGCAGTTCTTC.

For the CDR3, the DNA is TGTGCCAGCAGCGCCGGACAGGGGGCGACTGGAAACACCATATATTTT. As protein: CASSAGQGATGNTIYF. This sequence joins TRBV9 and TRBJ1-3; 11 nucleotides line up with TRBD1. Germline loops: CDR1 SGDLS, CDR2 YYNGEE. J lost 2 bases, V lost 3 bases, and 4 bases had no gene match. This CDR3 is built from 16 residues.

The V call is TRBV9, the J call TRBJ2-7; 8 bases agree with TRBD1. The CDR3 runs to 16 residues. After removal of 0 bases from V and 3 bases from J, the junction contained 8 bases not matched to a gene. The germline V gene has CDR1 SGDLS and CDR2 YYNGEE. The CDR3 DNA is TGTGCCAGCAGCGTAGCTGGACAGGGTATTTTCTACGAGCAGTACTTC. It is translated as CASSVAGQGIFYEQYF.

This chain connects TRBV10-3 to TRBJ2-7; perhaps TRBD1 as D (5 bases). Trimming took 7 bases from V and 2 from J, leaving 12 bases between them. From germline, CDR1 is ENHRY and CDR2 SYGVKD. The CDR3 extends over 13 amino acids. CDR3 in DNA: TGTGCCATCAAAGTCGCAGGGACCTACGAGCAGTACTTC. It codes for CAIKVAGTYEQYF.

The V gene is TRBV29-1, the J gene TRBJ1-4; D is uncertain. Trimming removed 0 bases from V and 5 bases from J, with 7 bases in between. Germline CDR1 SQVTM, CDR2 ANQGSEA. This CDR3 has 13 amino acids. The CDR3 sequence is CSVEETGNEKLFF. Written as DNA, the CDR3 is TGCAGCGTTGAAGAGACGGGGAATGAAAAACTGTTTTTT.